Described below is a single T cell receptor beta chain sequence and its context. This clone came up once. The antigen it binds to is not known. One base away there is no much larger clone; base qualities are not given. CD8 naive samples were obtained by positive selection for CCR7 among CD45RO-negative cells, yielding a CD45RA+CCR7+ population from which TemRA cells were excluded. Healthy HIV-negative adults with no recently reported acute infections or vaccinations were included as donors. Only Caucasian adults living in Nashville, Tennessee, USA were represented among the donors. After blood collection by leukapheresis, PBMCs were isolated using Ficoll-Histopaque density gradient centrifugation and then cryopreserved in the vapor phase of liquid nitrogen. Purity and quantity of every magnetically sorted T cell population were checked by analytical flow cytometry. Genomic DNA was isolated from every sorted fraction and measured by UV absorbance on a Nanodrop 2000c.

The entry originates in a study of shared clonotypes between healthy human individuals (dated by TCRdb to the early 2020s). For the wider study: The cohort included a few men and a couple of women between 18 and 49 years of age. Per donor, leukapheresis produced somewhere between about 0.8 and 9.5 billion PBMCs. For each donor, three plates each were used for CD4 naive and CD4 memory, two plates were used for CD8 naive, and one plate was used for CD8 memory. To increase sequencing depth and limit assay-specific biases, TCR repertoire library preparation and sequencing were carried out by different laboratories using diverse techniques. The study deeply sequenced blood TCR repertoires of about 5 healthy adults to estimate repertoire size and the extent of clonotype sharing between individuals. Study-wide findings and limitations: Naive subsets generally had larger estimated clonotype richness than memory subsets did. Incomplete sequencing was indicated by rarefaction of sorted-subset datasets, despite the large sequencing depth. Sampling was restricted to blood, and TCR repertoires in tissue are likely to differ from TCR repertoires in blood. Because the study included a small number of donors, the genetic and exposure-history diversity represented was limited. Across four donors, about 5% of naive CD4, roughly 3.5% of naive CD8, 2% to 2.5% of memory CD4, and under 0.45% of memory CD8 clonotypes were shared. Pairwise subsampling indicated that sequencing depth was expected to affect the degree of clonotype sharing among donors. Clonotypes shared by all four sorted-subset donors showed higher generation probabilities than non-shared clonotypes.

Based on the germline V gene, the CDR1 and CDR2 sequences are SGHDT and YYEEEE. Including cysteine and phenylalanine, the CDR3 has 15 amino acids. Only the CDR3 portion is preserved as DNA: 45 bases, with reading frame beginning at the first base. Between the V and J ends, shortened by 0 bases and 0 bases respectively, the junction contains 9 bases. Using the deep immunoSEQ assay, TCR CDR3 regions were amplified from genomic DNA by multiplex PCR. For each cell subset, the extracted genomic DNA was distributed evenly across all wells of several immunoSEQ 96-well plates, and each plate served as one replicate. For sorted subsets, each replicate PCR was loaded with approximately 200 ng genomic DNA, equivalent to 25,000 to 30,000 T cell genomes. Purified libraries were measured with a Qubit 3.0 fluorometer, size-checked on a Bioanalyzer 2100, and measured again with the KAPA Library Quantification kit. A separate single-read 150-cycle Illumina NextSeq 550 flow cell was used to sequence each immunoSEQ 96-well plate. In the paper's pipeline: The immunoSEQ output contained only junctional sequences without quality scores, so filtering could not match that applied to full-length reads. To assign V/J genes and CDR3, sequences were annotated against IMGT germline references using PyIR, a Python wrapper for IgBLAST v1.9. Reads were filtered out if the reads had weak V/J assignments (E-value above 1e-6), no CDR3, stop codons, out-of-frame junctions, or ambiguous translated residues. V3J clonotypes were defined as sequences sharing an identical inferred V gene, J gene, and CDR3 amino acid sequence. Percentage overlap between repertoires was calculated by dividing the number of shared unique clonotypes by the size of the smaller repertoire. RTK rarefaction, the Chao1 estimator, and Recon v2.1 estimates of unobserved clonotypes were used to assess repertoire richness. OLGA was used to compute generation probabilities for all TCRbeta clonotypes that the gDNA method yielded from a handful of donors. What TCRdb holds here is the immuneACCESS table cut down to in-frame rearrangements. Part of the clones is not present; checked against another copy, under half of the missing clones reflect an unresolved V gene, and the others are unexplained. V and J calls and clone size are given by that table; D and trimming were obtained from the DNA. In all, the sample holds 1.5 million to 2.5 million clones, and over 85% of those were seen once. Jointly, the top ten make up approximately 1.2% of the sample.

The rearrangement joined TRBV5-6 to TRBJ2-5; the D gene remains uncertain. This clonotype was sampled from a young man in good health. The sample consisted of naive CD8+ T cells sorted from blood. The cell subset or site label on this specimen signifies: CD45RA+CCR7+. DNA sequence: TGTGCCAGCAGCTTGGGACCTGTTTACCAAGAGACCCAGTACTTC. Translated, it gives CASSLGPVYQETQYF.